Shown below are 29 T cell receptor beta chains from a single sample sequenced in a study of cytomegalovirus exposure and HLA in healthy donors. The PCR contained 60 Vbeta and 13 Jbeta primers. TCRdb's copy holds only in-frame clones and misses some; the assay was immunoSEQ multiplex PCR. The table lists about 160,000 clones, approximately 76% of them singletons. Sequencing input: PBMCs. The receptor set was obtained from a female donor in good health and CMV-seronegative.

This clone was recorded many times. The V call is TRBV18, the J call TRBJ2-7, with D maybe TRBD2 (6 bases). V lost 6 bases and J 4 bases, leaving 16 bases between the germline ends. The CDR3 runs to 14 residues. Germline V gene lookup returns CDR1 KGHSH and CDR2 LQKENI. The CDR3 DNA sequence: TGTGCCAGCTCCAGCTATCGGGAGCAATACGAGCAGTACTTC. As protein: CASSSYREQYEQYF.

The DNA of the CDR3 is TGTGCCAGCAGCCTACAGACAGGGACAACTGAAGCTTTCTTT. Residues: CASSLQTGTTEAFF. J is TRBJ1-1 and V is TRBV9; 7 nucleotides agree with TRBD1. J lost 5 bases, V lost 4 bases, and 8 bases had no gene match. Germline lookup yields CDR1 SGDLS and CDR2 YYNGEE. The CDR3 loop spans 14 amino acids.

The CDR3 is CASSEGGGTNQPQHF. CDR3 coding DNA: TGTGCCAGCAGTGAAGGTGGCGGAACCAATCAGCCCCAGCATTTT. The chain uses TRBV6-1 and TRBJ1-5; unclear D gene. The length of the CDR3 is 15 residues. Germline-derived CDR1 and CDR2 are MNHNS and SASEGT. The V end was cut by 1 base, the J end by 3 bases, with 10 bases between.

The J gene is TRBJ2-1, the V gene TRBV5-1; tentative D call: TRBD1 (6 bases). Trimming left V 1 base short and J 0 bases short, with 11 bases between. The V gene's germline CDR1 is SGHRS and CDR2 YFSETQ. This CDR3 comprises 16 residues. CDR3 amino acids: CASSLTGTSSYNEQFF. The DNA for the CDR3 is TGCGCCAGCAGCTTGACAGGGACCAGCTCCTACAATGAGCAGTTCTTC. Together with reference TRBV5-1 and TRBJ2-1, the CDR3 gives the full variable domain: KAGVTQTPRYLIKTRGQQVTLSCSPISGHRSVSWYQQTPGQGLQFLFEYFSETQRNKGNFPGRFSGRQFSNSRSEMNVSTLELGDSALYLCASSLTGTSSYNEQFFGPGTRLTVL.

This chain links TRBV5-1 with TRBJ1-1; no definite D call. There are 13 residues in the CDR3. CDR1 is SGHRS, CDR2 YFSETQ, per germline. V gave up 3 bases and J gave up 4 bases, with 10 bases separating them. CDR3 DNA sequence: TGCGCCAGCAGCTATATCTCCCCCACTGAAGCTTTCTTT. As protein: CASSYISPTEAFF.

The chain recombines TRBV4-1 with TRBJ2-7; D is unclear. The CDR3 has 14 amino acids. The V gene's germline CDR1 is MGHRA and CDR2 YSYEKL. V dropped 1 base and J dropped 3 bases, with 10 bases sitting between them. CDR3 amino acids: CASSQVTFLYEQYF. CDR3 sequence (DNA): TGCGCCAGCAGCCAAGTTACTTTCCTCTACGAGCAGTACTTC.

The gene calls are TRBV2 and TRBJ1-5; D gene ambiguous. The CDR3 covers 15 residues. Germline V lookup: CDR1 SNHLY, CDR2 FYNNEI. Trimming shortened V by 3 bases and J by 3 bases, and 12 bases separated the two germline ends. The CDR3 bases are TGTGCCAGCAGTGACCCGGAAGGACTCAATCAGCCCCAGCATTTT. This gives the protein CASSDPEGLNQPQHF.

This chain uses TRBV30 with TRBJ1-2; 8 bases fit TRBD1. V dropped 4 bases and J dropped 4; count of bases not matched to a gene: 2. Per the germline V gene, CDR1 is GTSNPN and CDR2 is SVGIG (reference sequence). The CDR3 is 12 residues long. The CDR3 is CAWTGQVYGYTF. DNA of the CDR3: TGTGCCTGGACGGGACAGGTCTATGGCTACACCTTC.

V and J are TRBV6-1 and TRBJ1-5; possibly TRBD1 for D (6 bases). Germline CDR1 reads MNHNS; CDR2 reads SASEGT. The CDR3 sequence is 15 residues long. V was pared by 4 bases and J by 2 bases, with 12 bases between. CDR3 loop: CASSGLQGGNQPQHF. Written as DNA, the CDR3 is TGTGCCAGCAGTGGTTTACAGGGTGGCAATCAGCCCCAGCATTTT.

The V and J genes are TRBV9 and TRBJ2-3; a possible D gene is TRBD1 (5 bases). V was pared by 0 bases and J by 0 bases, with 14 bases between. Germline V CDR1 and CDR2: SGDLS, YYNGEE. The CDR3 extends over 17 amino acids. As DNA, the CDR3 is TGTGCCAGCAGCGTAGAGGGCAGGGTAGCTAGCACAGATACGCAGTATTTT. It encodes CASSVEGRVASTDTQYF. The entire variable domain, with the rest obtained from reference TRBV9 and TRBJ2-3, is as follows: DSGVTQTPKHLITATGQRVTLRCSPRSGDLSVYWYQQSLDQGLQFLIQYYNGEERAKGNILERFSAQQFPDLHSELNLSSLELGDSALYFCASSVEGRVASTDTQYFGPGTRLTVL.

A single count supports this clone. CDR3 region: CASSEGTDSPLHF. For the CDR3, the DNA is TGTGCCAGCAGTGAAGGGACAGATTCACCCCTCCACTTT. This chain links TRBV6-1 with TRBJ1-6, with a weak D call TRBD1 (6 bases). V was pared by 1 base and J by 8 bases, with 6 bases between. CDR3 length equals 13 residues. CDR1 is MNHNS and CDR2 is SASEGT in the germline V gene.

This chain uses TRBV6-1 with TRBJ1-1; D is perhaps TRBD1 (6 bases). Germline CDR1 is MNHNS and CDR2 is SASEGT. Trimming took 3 bases from V and 1 from J, leaving 9 bases between them. CDR3 length: 14 amino acids. The CDR3 loop reads CASSDRGTNTEAFF. DNA of the CDR3: TGTGCCAGCAGTGACAGGGGTACGAACACTGAAGCTTTCTTT.

The chain employs TRBV7-2 and TRBJ2-5, with TRBD2 matching over 9 bases. Germline values: CDR1 SGHTA, CDR2 FQGNSA. There are 16 residues in the CDR3. After removal of 1 base from V and 5 bases from J, the junction contained 8 bases not matched to a gene. This CDR3 reads CASSLVFLAGRETQYF. The CDR3 nucleotides are TGTGCCAGCAGCTTAGTCTTCCTAGCGGGAAGGGAGACCCAGTACTTC.

V and J are TRBV7-8 and TRBJ1-1; D might be TRBD1 (6 bases). The CDR3 has 12 residues. The V gene's germline CDR1 is SGHVS and CDR2 FQNEAQ. Trimming left V 6 bases short and J 2 bases short, with 7 bases between. CDR3 sequence reads: CASRGQNTEAFF. The CDR3 DNA is TGTGCCAGCAGGGGACAAAACACTGAAGCTTTCTTT.

The genes are TRBV5-1 and TRBJ1-4, with TRBD1 as a possible D gene (5 bases). This CDR3 has 17 residues. V was trimmed by 0 bases and J by 1 base, leaving 13 bases between them. In germline, CDR1 is SGHRS, CDR2 YFSETQ. The CDR3 bases are TGCGCCAGCAGCTTGGGGGCTGACGGGGGAACTAATGAAAAACTGTTTTTT. Protein product: CASSLGADGGTNEKLFF.

The chain links TRBV7-3 to TRBJ2-1; 8 positions agree with TRBD2. This CDR3 has 16 amino acids. The germline V gene has CDR1 SGHTA and CDR2 FQGTGA. V lost 4 bases to trimming and J lost 3 bases; unmatched junction nucleotides: 8. CDR3 sequence (DNA): TGTGCCAGCAGCTCCACAGCGGGAGTAGGCTACAATGAGCAGTTCTTC. Its translation is CASSSTAGVGYNEQFF.

The CDR3 DNA is TGCGCCAGCAGCCCAACTGATAACTATGGCTACACCTTC. Its translation: CASSPTDNYGYTF. This sequence joins TRBV5-1 and TRBJ1-2, with unresolved D. Trimming pared 4 bases from V and 1 base from J, leaving 8 bases between. The CDR3 has 13 residues. In germline, CDR1 is SGHRS, CDR2 YFSETQ.

The chain recombines TRBV6-1 with TRBJ1-1; a weak D match, TRBD1 (5 bases). V lost 6 bases and J 0 bases, leaving 11 bases between the germline ends. The CDR3 is 14 residues long. From germline, CDR1 is MNHNS and CDR2 SASEGT. This chain's CDR3 is CASRFRAMNTEAFF. CDR3 DNA sequence: TGTGCCAGCAGGTTCAGGGCCATGAACACTGAAGCTTTCTTT.

The chain carries TRBV2 and TRBJ2-7; a weak D match, TRBD1 (5 bases). This CDR3 is built from 13 residues. Trimming took 7 bases from V and 2 from J, leaving 12 bases between them. Germline-derived CDR1 and CDR2 are SNHLY and FYNNEI. CDR3 coding DNA: TGTGCCAGCACCTCGGACACCGCCTACGAGCAGTACTTC. As protein: CASTSDTAYEQYF.

This rearrangement joins TRBV7-2 to TRBJ1-2; TRBD1 might be the D (5 bases). CDR1 and CDR2 (germline): SGHTA, FQGNSA. V lost 1 base and J lost 5, with 14 bases in between. This CDR3 region has 15 residues. CDR3: CASSLGGGFVYGYTF. In nucleotides, the CDR3 is TGTGCCAGCAGCTTAGGCGGGGGGTTTGTTTATGGCTACACCTTC. The full variable domain, in which reference TRBV7-2 and TRBJ1-2 provide the parts outside the CDR3, is GAGVSQSPSNKVTEKGKDVELRCDPISGHTALYWYRQSLGQGLEFLIYFQGNSAPDKSGLPSDRFSAERTGGSVSTLTIQRTQQEDSAVYLCASSLGGGFVYGYTFGSGTRLTVV.

V gene TRBV2 combines with J gene TRBJ2-7; 7 bases map to TRBD2. Losses at the gene ends were 5 bases for V and 0 bases for J; bases not matched to a gene: 4. The germline gives CDR1 SNHLY, CDR2 FYNNEI. The CDR3 is 14 residues long. The CDR3 sequence is CASSLAGSSYEQYF. The CDR3 DNA is TGTGCCAGCAGTTTAGCGGGCAGCTCCTACGAGCAGTACTTC.

This chain links TRBV10-3 with TRBJ1-2; D gene unclear. CDR3 size: 15 residues. The germline CDR1 and CDR2 sequences are ENHRY and SYGVKD. The germline V and J ends were trimmed by 3 bases and 5 bases, with 16 bases remaining between them. The chain's CDR3 is CAISEIPPQKYGYTF. The DNA of the CDR3 is TGTGCCATCAGTGAAATACCACCGCAGAAGTATGGCTACACCTTC.

The CDR3 region has the DNA TGTGCCAGTAGTAACACGGGGGAGGGTTATACGCAGTATTTT. This translates into CASSNTGEGYTQYF. The gene calls are TRBV19 and TRBJ2-3, with 7 bases matching TRBD2. The CDR3 runs 14 residues. Losses at the gene ends were 4 bases for V and 7 bases for J; bases not matched to a gene: 8. Germline loops: CDR1 LNHDA, CDR2 SQIVND (reference sequence).

The rearrangement links TRBV5-1 to TRBJ2-5, with 9 bases aligning to TRBD2. V lost 4 bases, J lost 2 bases, and 9 bases stayed unmatched. This CDR3 comprises 16 residues. Germline V gene lookup returns CDR1 SGHRS and CDR2 YFSETQ. CDR3 bases: TGCGCCAGCAGCACACAGATTAGCGGGAGACAAGAGACCCAGTACTTC. It translates to CASSTQISGRQETQYF.

The genes are TRBV19 and TRBJ1-2; D is perhaps TRBD1 (6 bases). The CDR3 loop spans 13 amino acids. The V gene lost 6 bases and the J gene lost 1 base, with 9 bases spanning the gap. The germline V gene has CDR1 LNHDA and CDR2 SQIVND (reference sequence). CDR3 DNA: TGTGCCAGTAGAATGGACAGTAACTATGGCTACACCTTC. As protein: CASRMDSNYGYTF.

The chain combines TRBV5-1 with TRBJ2-5, with TRBD1 matching over 8 bases. Judging by the DNA end, TRBJ2-7 fits better; the J call may be wrong. Germline V CDR1 and CDR2: SGHRS, YFSETQ. The CDR3 loop spans 15 amino acids. Written as DNA, the CDR3 is TGCGCCAGCAGCCCTGGACAGGGAGAGAGGTACGAGCAGTACTTC. Amino acids: CASSPGQGERYEQYF.

This chain connects TRBV13 to TRBJ2-2; tentative D call: TRBD1 (5 bases). Deletions cut 0 bases from V and 0 bases from J, with 5 bases between. There are 15 residues in the CDR3. Germline assignment: CDR1 PRHDT and CDR2 FYEKMQ (reference sequence). The CDR3 DNA reads as TGTGCCAGCAGCTTAGGCAGGGCGAACACCGGGGAGCTGTTTTTT. Translated, it gives CASSLGRANTGELFF. Filled out from reference TRBV13 and TRBJ2-2, the complete variable domain reads AAGVIQSPRHLIKEKRETATLKCYPIPRHDTVYWYQQGPGQDPQFLISFYEKMQSDKGSIPDRFSAQQFSDYHSELNMSSLELGDSALYFCASSLGRANTGELFFGEGSRLTVL.

The chain is built from TRBV2 and TRBJ1-1, with D hard to call. The CDR3 is 11 amino acids. Per the germline V gene, CDR1 is SNHLY and CDR2 is FYNNEI. V lost 5 bases to trimming and J lost 11 bases, with 12 bases between them. The CDR3 sequence is CASSTRHLAFF. The CDR3 coding sequence is TGTGCCAGCAGTACCCGACACCTTGCTTTCTTT.

This clone was picked up a small number of times. The chain's CDR3 is CASSPSAGVTNEQFF. The CDR3 nucleotides read TGTGCCAGCTCTCCCTCAGCGGGAGTAACCAATGAGCAGTTCTTC. The chain couples TRBV18 to TRBJ2-1, with 8 nucleotides matching TRBD2. CDR1 is KGHSH and CDR2 is LQKENI in the germline V gene. The CDR3 runs 15 residues. The V and J ends lost 6 bases and 6 bases, in that order; junction bases with no gene match: 10.